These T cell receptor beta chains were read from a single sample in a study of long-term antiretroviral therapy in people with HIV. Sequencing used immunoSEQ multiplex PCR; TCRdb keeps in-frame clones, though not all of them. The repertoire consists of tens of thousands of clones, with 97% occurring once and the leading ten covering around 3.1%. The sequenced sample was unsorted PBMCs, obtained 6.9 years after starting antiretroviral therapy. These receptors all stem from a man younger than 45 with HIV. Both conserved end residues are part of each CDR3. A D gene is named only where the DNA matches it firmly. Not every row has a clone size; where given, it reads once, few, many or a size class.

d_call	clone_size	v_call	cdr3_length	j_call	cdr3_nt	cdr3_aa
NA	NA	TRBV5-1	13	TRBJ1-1	TGCGCCAGCAGCTGGGACGGGGACTCTGAAGCTTTCTTT	CASSWDGDSEAFF
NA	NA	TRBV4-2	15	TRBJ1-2	TGTGCCAGCAGCCCTTGGGGGTCAGGCGATTCAGGCTACACCTTC	CASSPWGSGDSGYTF
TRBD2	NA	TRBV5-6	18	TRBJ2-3	TGTGCCAGCAGCCCGGGACTAGCGGGGGTATATAGCACAGATACGCAGTATTTT	CASSPGLAGVYSTDTQYF
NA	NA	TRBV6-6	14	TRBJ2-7	TGTGCCAGCAGCCCCGACAGGACGACCTACGAGCAGTACTTC	CASSPDRTTYEQYF
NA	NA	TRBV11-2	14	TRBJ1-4	TGTGCCAGCAGCCCGAGGGTGCCTAATGAAAAACTGTTTTTT	CASSPRVPNEKLFF
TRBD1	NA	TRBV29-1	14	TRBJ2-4	TGCAGCGTTGTGGACAGGTTAGCCAAAAACATTCAGTACTTC	CSVVDRLAKNIQYF
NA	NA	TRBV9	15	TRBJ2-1	TGTGCCAGCAGCGTAGATCCCAATAACTTCAATGAGCAGTTCTTC	CASSVDPNNFNEQFF
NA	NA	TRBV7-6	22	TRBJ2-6	TGTGCCAGCAGCTTATTTTCAACCCCTCTTTTGGGGGCCAATCGTGGGGCCAACGTCCTGACTTTC	CASSLFSTPLLGANRGANVLTF
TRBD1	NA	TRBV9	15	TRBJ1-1	TGTGCCAGCAGCCCTTATCAGGGGGCGAACACTGAAGCTTTCTTT	CASSPYQGANTEAFF
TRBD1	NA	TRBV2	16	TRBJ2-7	TGTGCCAGCCGAATAGGAAGCCGGGACAGGGAGTACGAGCAGTACTTC	CASRIGSRDREYEQYF
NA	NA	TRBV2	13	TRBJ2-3	TGTGCCAGCAGCCCACAGGGATTGGATACGCAGTATTTT	CASSPQGLDTQYF
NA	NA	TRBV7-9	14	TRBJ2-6	TGTGCCAGCAGCTTAGTCGGTGGGGCCAACGTCCTGACTTTC	CASSLVGGANVLTF
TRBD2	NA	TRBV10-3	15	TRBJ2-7	TGTGCCATCAGTGATCTTAGCGGGAGTCGCTACGAGCAGTACTTC	CAISDLSGSRYEQYF
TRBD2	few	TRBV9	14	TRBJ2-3	TGTGCCAGCAGCCGGGGGGATAGCACAGATACGCAGTATTTT	CASSRGDSTDTQYF
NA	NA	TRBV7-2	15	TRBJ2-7	TGTGCCAGCAGCTTAGCGCCGGGTAGGAGTGACGAGCAGTACTTC	CASSLAPGRSDEQYF
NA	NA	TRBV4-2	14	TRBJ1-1	TGTGCCAGCAGCCAAGTTATGGAGAACACTGAAGCTTTCTTT	CASSQVMENTEAFF
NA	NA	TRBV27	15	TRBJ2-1	TGTGCCAGCAGTTTAAGGCAGGAGCCCTACAATGAGCAGTTCTTC	CASSLRQEPYNEQFF
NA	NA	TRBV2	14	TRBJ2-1	TGTGCCAGCAGTGTTAGAAATTCCTACAATGAGCAGTTCTTC	CASSVRNSYNEQFF
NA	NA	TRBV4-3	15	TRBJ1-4	TGCGCCAGCAGCCAAGTGAGGGAAACTAATGAAAAACTGTTTTTT	CASSQVRETNEKLFF
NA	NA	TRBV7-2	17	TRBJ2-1	TGTGCCAGCAGCTTAGTGGGGGGACAGAGCTCCTACAATGAGCAGTTCTTC	CASSLVGGQSSYNEQFF